What follows are 13 T cell receptor beta chains derived from one specimen sequenced in a study of identical twins. One entry per CDR3 protein results from TCRdb running MiXCR on the 5' RACE reads. The data show 450,000 or so distinct CDR3 sequences, approximately 15% seen once. These records were also assigned to another study, of yellow fever vaccine responses in identical twins.

The sequenced sample was CD4+ T cells sorted from blood. Every receptor here comes from a woman between 18 and 30 years old in good health.

This clonotype was picked up a small number of times. V and J are TRBV7-2 and TRBJ2-5, with D possibly TRBD1 on 6 matching bases. The CDR3 consists of 15 residues. Germline CDR1 reads SGHTA; CDR2 reads FQGNSA. V was shortened by 0 bases and J by 0 bases, with 8 bases between the two germline ends. The CDR3 is CASSLARTDQETQYF. DNA for the CDR3: TGTGCCAGCAGCTTAGCCAGGACAGACCAAGAGACCCAGTACTTC. The complete variable domain, with remaining parts taken from reference TRBV7-2 and TRBJ2-5, reads GAGVSQSPSNKVTEKGKDVELRCDPISGHTALYWYRQSLGQGLEFLIYFQGNSAPDKSGLPSDRFSAERTGGSVSTLTIQRTQQEDSAVYLCASSLARTDQETQYFGPGTRLLVL.

This chain uses TRBV25-1 with TRBJ2-7; D is perhaps TRBD1 (6 bases). Germline CDR1 reads MGHDK; CDR2 reads SYGVNS. Trimming took off 3 bases at V and 6 bases at J, with 15 bases between the two ends. CDR3 length: 14 residues. CDR3 sequence reads: CASSDGQGRGEQYF. The CDR3 bases are TGTGCCAGCAGTGACGGGCAGGGGAGAGGCGAGCAGTACTTC.

This chain connects TRBV24-1 to TRBJ2-1, with D unclear. This CDR3 region has 14 residues. The germline CDR1 and CDR2 sequences are KGHDR and SFDVKD. The V and J ends lost 2 bases and 8 bases respectively, with 12 bases between them. This CDR3 reads CATSDSPAVDEQFF. As DNA, the CDR3 is TGTGCCACCAGTGATTCACCCGCCGTAGATGAGCAGTTCTTC.

The chain recombines TRBV7-9 with TRBJ2-4; unclear D gene. Germline assignment: CDR1 SEHNR and CDR2 FQNEAQ (reference sequence). V lost 0 bases and J lost 2, with 5 bases in between. This CDR3 comprises 14 residues. This CDR3 reads CASSLAGTKNIQYF. CDR3 DNA sequence: TGTGCCAGCAGCTTAGCCGGAACCAAAAACATTCAGTACTTC.

This clonotype has only one observation. The rearrangement joins TRBV7-2 to TRBJ2-4; D might be TRBD1 or TRBD2, each matching 5 bases. This CDR3 spans 16 amino acids. V was clipped by 1 base and J by 3 bases, with 13 bases between them. Germline lookup yields CDR1 SGHTA and CDR2 FQGNSA. This CDR3 reads CASSLGEGIVKNIQYF. The CDR3 nucleotides are TGTGCCAGCAGCTTAGGAGAGGGGATTGTCAAAAACATTCAGTACTTC.

This sequence joins TRBV12-3 or TRBV12-4 and TRBJ2-7; 8 nucleotides align to TRBD1. This CDR3 spans 14 amino acids. After removal of 6 bases from V and 5 bases from J, the junction contained 9 bases not matched to a gene. The CDR3 DNA follows: TGTGCCAGCAGACAAACAGGGGGAATGGACGAGCAGTACTTC. Amino acid sequence: CASRQTGGMDEQYF.

This clonotype was detected a few times. This rearrangement joins TRBV20-1 to TRBJ2-5; TRBD1 agrees at 7 bases. V trimming: 2 bases; J trimming: 1 base; junction bases outside the gene matches: 1. The CDR3 loop spans 13 amino acids. CDR1 DFQATT and CDR2 SNEGSKA come from the germline V gene (reference sequence). The CDR3 loop reads CSARRDSQETQYF. CDR3 nucleotide sequence: TGCAGTGCTAGAAGGGACAGCCAAGAGACCCAGTACTTC.

This clonotype was counted ten times or more. Written as DNA, the CDR3 is TGCAGCGTTGAATTGGAGAGGCAGTACTTC. Amino acid sequence: CSVELERQYF. The genes are TRBV29-1 and TRBJ2-7; D remains unclear. Trimming removed 2 bases from V and 9 bases from J, with 8 bases in between. The CDR3 runs to 10 residues. CDR1 and CDR2 from the germline V gene are SQVTM and ANQGSEA.

The table lists this clonotype with a few counts. This chain joins TRBV3-1 and TRBJ2-1; 12 nucleotides line up with TRBD2. CDR3 length equals 16 residues. The germline V gene encodes CDR1 LGHDT and CDR2 YNNKEL (reference sequence). Unmatched junction bases numbered 2, after V lost 1 base and J lost 4 bases. The CDR3 DNA reads TGTGCCAGCAGCCAAGTGACTAGCGGGGGTTACAATGAGCAGTTCTTC. It encodes CASSQVTSGGYNEQFF.

This clonotype was seen ten or more times. The genes are TRBV5-6 and TRBJ2-5; D remains unclear. Germline CDR1 is SGHDT and CDR2 is YYEEEE. V shed 2 bases and J shed 5 bases, with 10 bases lying between them. The CDR3 has 13 residues. The CDR3 DNA reads TGTGCCAGCAGCTTCGGAGCGATGGAGACCCAGTACTTC. Amino acid sequence: CASSFGAMETQYF.

The CDR3 DNA follows: TGTGCCAGCAGCTTTGGACGGGGCAATGAGCAGTTCTTC. Its protein is CASSFGRGNEQFF. The V gene is TRBV7-9, the J gene TRBJ2-1; tentatively, D is TRBD2 (5 bases). Trimming stripped 3 bases from V and 6 bases from J, with 9 bases between. This CDR3 is 13 amino acids long. Germline V gene data show CDR1 as SEHNR and CDR2 as FQNEAQ (reference sequence).

This clonotype was counted many times. The chain recombines TRBV11-2 with TRBJ2-4; 7 nucleotides agree with TRBD2. The J segment lost 2 bases and the V segment lost 1 base, leaving 14 bases of the junction unmatched. This CDR3 region has 19 residues. Looked up from germline, CDR1 is SGHAT and CDR2 is FQNNGV. As DNA, the CDR3 is TGTGCCAGCAGCTTAGTAGGAGGCCTAGCGGTAGCTTCCAAAAACATTCAGTACTTC. Its protein is CASSLVGGLAVASKNIQYF.

The table lists this clonotype with many counts. The gene calls are TRBV7-2 and TRBJ1-5; 7 nucleotides align to TRBD1. This CDR3 comprises 15 residues. Germline V CDR1 and CDR2: SGHTA, FQGNSA. The V and J ends lost 1 base and 3 bases, in that order; junction bases with no gene match: 3. Here the CDR3 DNA reads TGTGCCAGCAGCTTAGGGACAGGTAACAATCAGCCCCAGCATTTT. Translation gives CASSLGTGNNQPQHF.